This is a list of T cell receptor beta chains from one sample in a study of cytomegalovirus exposure and HLA in healthy donors. This table comes from immunoSEQ multiplex PCR, and its TCRdb copy is limited to in-frame clones, with some not included. This sample has about 160,000 clones, with around 80% found just once. Sequencing used PBMCs. These receptors were taken from a middle-aged man in good health and CMV-seronegative. Each CDR3 is given with its conserved first and last residue.

v_call: TRBV6-6; j_call: TRBJ2-3; cdr3_aa: CASSYSPDLGTQYF
v_call: TRBV7-2; j_call: TRBJ2-5; cdr3_aa: CASSLEAPWWETQYF
v_call: TRBV6-1; j_call: TRBJ2-1; cdr3_aa: CASTYGVREQFF
v_call: TRBV4-1; j_call: TRBJ2-1; cdr3_aa: CASSQDRGSGNEQFF
v_call: TRBV6-5; j_call: TRBJ2-2; cdr3_aa: CASSYFRGHTGELFF
v_call: TRBV21-1; j_call: TRBJ2-3; cdr3_aa: CASIWTSGRLRGTDTQYF
v_call: TRBV5-6; j_call: TRBJ2-5; cdr3_aa: CASSVGSTGLTDF
v_call: TRBV18; j_call: TRBJ2-7; cdr3_aa: CASHYSGRVEQYF
v_call: TRBV6-1; j_call: TRBJ1-1; cdr3_aa: CASRRTDHTEAFF
v_call: TRBV11-3; j_call: TRBJ2-7; cdr3_aa: CASSLGRGSSYEQYF
v_call: TRBV27; j_call: TRBJ2-2; cdr3_aa: CASRRAGVPGELFF
v_call: TRBV7-8; j_call: TRBJ2-2; cdr3_aa: CASSLAAGVHTGELFF
v_call: TRBV6-9; j_call: TRBJ2-1; cdr3_aa: CASSSLPLWREVLNEQFF
v_call: TRBV19; j_call: TRBJ1-5; cdr3_aa: CASDWGLLDQPQHF
v_call: TRBV4-1; j_call: TRBJ1-1; cdr3_aa: CASSHPLRGSEAFF
v_call: TRBV28; j_call: TRBJ2-2; cdr3_aa: CASSLNRVPVGTGELFF
v_call: TRBV28; j_call: TRBJ1-1; cdr3_aa: CASSPPNTEAFF
v_call: TRBV14; j_call: TRBJ2-7; cdr3_aa: CASSQLGPGIYEQYF
v_call: TRBV15; j_call: TRBJ2-1; cdr3_aa: CATSRVWREDNEQFF
v_call: TRBV20-1; j_call: TRBJ2-7; cdr3_aa: CSAGRGVEQYF
v_call: TRBV10-3; j_call: TRBJ1-5; cdr3_aa: CAITKGRGTSNQPQHF